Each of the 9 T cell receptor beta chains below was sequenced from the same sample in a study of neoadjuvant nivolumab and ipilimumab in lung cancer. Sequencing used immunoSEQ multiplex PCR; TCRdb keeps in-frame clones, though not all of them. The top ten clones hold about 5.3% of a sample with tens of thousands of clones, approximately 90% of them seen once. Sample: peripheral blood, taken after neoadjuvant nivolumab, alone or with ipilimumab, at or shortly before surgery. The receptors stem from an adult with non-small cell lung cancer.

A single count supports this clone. This CDR3 is CASRSNAEHAEAFF. The CDR3 coding sequence is TGTGCCAGCAGATCTAACGCGGAACACGCTGAAGCTTTCTTT. The chain carries TRBV28 and TRBJ1-1; D gene unclear. CDR3 length: 14 amino acids. Trimming left V 6 bases short and J 6 bases short, with 17 bases between. From germline, CDR1 is MDHEN and CDR2 SYDVKM.

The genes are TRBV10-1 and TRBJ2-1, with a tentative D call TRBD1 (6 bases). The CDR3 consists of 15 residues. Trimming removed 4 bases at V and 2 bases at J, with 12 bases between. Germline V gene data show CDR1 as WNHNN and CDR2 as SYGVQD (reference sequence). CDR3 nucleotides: TGCGCCAGCAGTGGAGGGGGTGGGCCCTACAATGAGCAGTTCTTC. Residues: CASSGGGGPYNEQFF.

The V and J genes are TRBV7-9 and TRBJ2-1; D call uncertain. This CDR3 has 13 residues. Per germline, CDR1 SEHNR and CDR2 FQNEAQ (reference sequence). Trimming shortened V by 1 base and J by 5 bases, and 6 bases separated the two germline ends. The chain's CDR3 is CASSLGQHNEQFF. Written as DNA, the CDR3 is TGTGCCAGCAGCTTAGGACAACACAATGAGCAGTTCTTC.

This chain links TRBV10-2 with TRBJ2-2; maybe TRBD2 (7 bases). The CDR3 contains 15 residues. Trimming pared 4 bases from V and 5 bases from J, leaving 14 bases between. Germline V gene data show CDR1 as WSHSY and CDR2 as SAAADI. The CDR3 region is CASSGFRGGTGELFF. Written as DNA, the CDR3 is TGCGCCAGCAGTGGGTTCAGGGGAGGGACCGGGGAGCTGTTTTTT.

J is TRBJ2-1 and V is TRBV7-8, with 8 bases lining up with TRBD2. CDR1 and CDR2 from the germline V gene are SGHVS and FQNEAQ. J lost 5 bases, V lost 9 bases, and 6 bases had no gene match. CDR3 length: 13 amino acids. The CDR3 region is CASLSGVNNEQFF. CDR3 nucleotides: TGTGCCAGTCTTAGCGGGGTTAACAATGAGCAGTTCTTC.

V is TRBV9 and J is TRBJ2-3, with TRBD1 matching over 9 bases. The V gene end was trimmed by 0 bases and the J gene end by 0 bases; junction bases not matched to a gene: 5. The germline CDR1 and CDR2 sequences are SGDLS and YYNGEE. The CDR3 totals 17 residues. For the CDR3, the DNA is TGTGCCAGCAGCGTAGAGGGACAGGGTCTTAGCACAGATACGCAGTATTTT. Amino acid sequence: CASSVEGQGLSTDTQYF.

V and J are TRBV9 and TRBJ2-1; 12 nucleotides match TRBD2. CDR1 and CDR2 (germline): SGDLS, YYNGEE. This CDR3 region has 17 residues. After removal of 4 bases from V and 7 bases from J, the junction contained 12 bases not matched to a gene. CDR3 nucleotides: TGTGCCAGCAGCCCTCGGGGGGCTAGCGGGGGGGCGAATGAGCAGTTCTTC. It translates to CASSPRGASGGANEQFF.

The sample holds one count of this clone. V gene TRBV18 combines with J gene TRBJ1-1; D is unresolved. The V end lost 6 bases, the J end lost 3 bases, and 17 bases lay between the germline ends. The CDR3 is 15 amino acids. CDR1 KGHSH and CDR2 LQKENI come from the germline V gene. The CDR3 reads CASSLNSGRDTEAFF. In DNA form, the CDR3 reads TGTGCCAGCTCGCTAAATTCCGGGAGAGACACTGAAGCTTTCTTT.

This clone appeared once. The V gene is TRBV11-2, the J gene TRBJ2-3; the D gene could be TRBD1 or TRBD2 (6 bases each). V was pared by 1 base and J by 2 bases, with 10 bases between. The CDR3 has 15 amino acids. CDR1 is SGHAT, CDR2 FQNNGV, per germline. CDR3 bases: TGTGCCAGCAGCTTAGGAGGGGGACTCACAGATACGCAGTATTTT. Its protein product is CASSLGGGLTDTQYF.